The rows below give T cell receptor beta chains drawn from one sample of a study of T-cell memory formation after mild COVID-19. One entry per CDR3 protein, called by TCRdb with MiXCR from the 5' RACE reads. The sample gives under 250,000 distinct CDR3 sequences, over 8.5% of which show up once; 22% is in the top ten. Sequenced material: PBMCs or a T cell subset sorted from them (not recorded which). The receptor source for this set is a man younger than 30 who had mild COVID-19 (a few samples of this study predate the infection). Cell type and time point are not known. The CDR3 runs from the conserved cysteine through the conserved F or W. Each record gives: V gene, J gene, D gene, clone size, CDR3 DNA, CDR3 protein. A D gene is named only where the DNA matches it firmly. Rows may omit the clone size; those that give it use once, few, many or a size class.

>TRBV12-3/TRBV12-4|TRBJ2-2|-|-
TGTGCCAGCAGTTTATTAGGATCCGGGGAGCTGTTTTTT
CASSLLGSGELFF
>TRBV4-2|TRBJ2-7|-|many
TGTGCCAGCAGCCAAGGGTCAGGGAAGACCTACGAGCAGTACTTC
CASSQGSGKTYEQYF
>TRBV7-8|TRBJ2-3|TRBD1|-
TGTGCCAGCAGCTTGACAGGGGGTCGGGATACGCAGTATTTT
CASSLTGGRDTQYF
>TRBV12-5|TRBJ1-1|-|few
TGTGCTAGTGGTCGAGTATCCGGAGGGGCGGGCACTGAAGCTTTCTTT
CASGRVSGGAGTEAFF
>TRBV3-1|TRBJ1-4|-|-
TGTGCCAGCAGTCCGCAGGGAAGGGGAGAAAAACTGTTTTTT
CASSPQGRGEKLFF
>TRBV4-2|TRBJ2-1|TRBD2|-
TGTGCCAGCAGCCAAGCCGGGACTAGCCATGAGCAGTTCTTC
CASSQAGTSHEQFF
>TRBV7-2|TRBJ1-5|-|few
TGTGCCAGCAGCCGCGGACAGTTTAGCAATCAGCCCCAGCATTTT
CASSRGQFSNQPQHF
>TRBV9|TRBJ1-3|TRBD1|few
TGTGCCAGCAGCGTAGTCGACAGGGGGCCTGGAAACACCATATATTTT
CASSVVDRGPGNTIYF
>TRBV19|TRBJ1-5|-|-
TGTGCCACCGAATTGGGGGGCGGTCAGCCCCAGCATTTT
CATELGGGQPQHF
>TRBV5-1|TRBJ2-1|TRBD1|few
TGCGCCAGCAGCTCACCCGGGTGGACAGGGGGGACTTACAATGAGCAGTTCTTC
CASSSPGWTGGTYNEQFF
>TRBV12-3/TRBV12-4|TRBJ1-5|-|-
TGTGCCAGCAGCCCAGGGTATCAGCCCCAGCATTTT
CASSPGYQPQHF
>TRBV7-2|TRBJ2-2|-|-
TGTGCCAGCAGCTTAAATCCCACAGGGATGGGCACCGGGGAGCTGTTTTTT
CASSLNPTGMGTGELFF